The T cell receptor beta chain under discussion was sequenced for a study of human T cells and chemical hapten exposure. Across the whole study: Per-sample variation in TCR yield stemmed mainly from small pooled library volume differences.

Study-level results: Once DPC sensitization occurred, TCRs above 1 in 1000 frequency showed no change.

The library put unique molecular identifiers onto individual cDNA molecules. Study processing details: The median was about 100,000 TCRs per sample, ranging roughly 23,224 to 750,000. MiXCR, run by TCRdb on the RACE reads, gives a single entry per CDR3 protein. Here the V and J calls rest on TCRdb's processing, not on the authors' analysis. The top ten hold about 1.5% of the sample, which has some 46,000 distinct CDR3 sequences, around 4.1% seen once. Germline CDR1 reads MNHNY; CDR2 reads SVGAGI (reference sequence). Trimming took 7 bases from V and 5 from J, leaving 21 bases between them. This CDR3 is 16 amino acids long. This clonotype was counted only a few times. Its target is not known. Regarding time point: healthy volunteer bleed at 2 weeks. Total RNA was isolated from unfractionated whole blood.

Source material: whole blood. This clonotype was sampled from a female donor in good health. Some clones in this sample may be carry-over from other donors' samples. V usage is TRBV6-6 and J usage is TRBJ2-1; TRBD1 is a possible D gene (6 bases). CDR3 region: CASTQGPRGANNEQFF. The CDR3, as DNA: TGTGCCAGCACCCAAGGACCCAGGGGCGCTAACAATGAGCAGTTCTTC.